Shown below are 17 T cell receptor beta chains from a single sample sequenced in a study of blood T cell repertoires in COVID-19. Measured with immunoSEQ multiplex PCR; TCRdb has only the in-frame clones, and not every one. The data hold under 120,000 clones, with about 75% observed a single time. The sample consisted of peripheral blood. The source is a man older than 75 with acute or convalescent COVID-19.

The rearrangement joins TRBV7-2 to TRBJ2-7, with TRBD2 matching 10 bases. V shed 0 bases, J shed 2 bases, and the junction held 4 bases outside the gene matches. The germline CDR1 and CDR2 sequences are SGHTA and FQGNSA. The CDR3 consists of 16 residues. CDR3 coding DNA: TGTGCCAGCAGCTTAGCGCTTGGACTAGCGGCCTACGAGCAGTACTTC. This sequence encodes CASSLALGLAAYEQYF. Full variable domain (remainder filled in from reference TRBV7-2 and TRBJ2-7): GAGVSQSPSNKVTEKGKDVELRCDPISGHTALYWYRQSLGQGLEFLIYFQGNSAPDKSGLPSDRFSAERTGGSVSTLTIQRTQQEDSAVYLCASSLALGLAAYEQYFGPGTRLTVT.

The chain combines TRBV7-6 with TRBJ1-2; the match to TRBD1 covers 8 bases. Unmatched junction bases numbered 10, after V lost 4 bases and J lost 6 bases. CDR3 length: 15 residues. Germline V lookup: CDR1 SGHVS, CDR2 FNYEAQ. CDR3 region: CASSSGEDRADGYTF. The CDR3 DNA is TGTGCCAGCAGCTCGGGGGAGGACAGGGCCGATGGCTACACCTTC.

This clone showed up just once. The genes are TRBV4-2 and TRBJ2-1; 7 nucleotides line up with TRBD2. V dropped 0 bases and J dropped 2; count of bases not matched to a gene: 1. Looked up from germline, CDR1 is LGHNA and CDR2 is YNFKEQ. The CDR3 totals 15 residues. The CDR3 DNA follows: TGTGCCAGCAGCCAAGAACTAGCGACCTACAATGAGCAGTTCTTC. Its translation is CASSQELATYNEQFF.

About this clone itself: The junction departs from the called germline gene at one end, perhaps through a read error. This chain uses TRBV5-1 with TRBJ2-1, with a tentative D call TRBD2 (5 bases). Germline V lookup: CDR1 SGHRS, CDR2 YFSETQ. The CDR3 length is 15 residues. The CDR3: CASSRGQVSYDEQFF. The CDR3 DNA is TGCGCCAGCAGCCGAGGGCAGGTCAGCTACGATGAGCAGTTCTTC.

The V gene is TRBV21-1, the J gene TRBJ2-2; the table's D call, TRBD2, has no DNA check behind it. TRBV21-1 is deemed a pseudogene. CDR3 length: 18 amino acids. CDR3 region: CASSTDPPSGRRDGELFF. The CDR3 nucleotides read TGTGCCAGCAGTACGGACCCCCCTAGCGGGAGGAGGGACGGGGAGCTGTTTTTT.

The chain uses TRBV7-9 and TRBJ1-1; D perhaps matches TRBD1 (6 bases). Deletions cut 2 bases from V and 6 bases from J, with 13 bases between. Germline CDR1 SEHNR, CDR2 FQNEAQ (reference sequence). The CDR3 spans 14 residues. The CDR3 nucleotides read TGTGCCAGCAGCTTACGGGGAGAGGGGGCTGAAGCTTTCTTT. It specifies CASSLRGEGAEAFF.

The V call is TRBV7-9, the J call TRBJ2-1; D uncertain. V shed 3 bases and J shed 8 bases, with 5 bases lying between them. This CDR3 region has 11 residues. Germline V gives CDR1 SEHNR, CDR2 FQNEAQ (reference sequence). In DNA form, the CDR3 reads TGTGCCAGCAGCTTTAATCATGAGCAGTTCTTC. Translating it yields CASSFNHEQFF.

The chain carries TRBV2 and TRBJ1-2; D might be TRBD1 (5 bases). The CDR3 covers 11 residues. Germline-derived CDR1 and CDR2 are SNHLY and FYNNEI. Trimming cost V 8 bases and J 8 bases, with 12 bases left between them. Written as DNA, the CDR3 is TGTGCCAGCTCCCCCGGGGGGGGCTACACCTTC. It encodes CASSPGGGYTF.

This clone was counted only a few times. The chain joins TRBV14 to TRBJ1-1; 7 nucleotides match TRBD1. CDR1 is SGHDN, CDR2 FVKESK, per germline. The CDR3 is 15 amino acids. Trimming took 5 bases from V and 6 from J; bases not matched to a gene: 12. CDR3: CASSMKTGFESEAFF. DNA for the CDR3: TGTGCCAGCAGCATGAAGACAGGGTTTGAGTCTGAAGCTTTCTTT.

There are many counts of this clone. The gene calls are TRBV7-8 and TRBJ2-7; D uncertain. Germline values: CDR1 SGHVS, CDR2 FQNEAQ. The CDR3 runs to 15 residues. The V end lost 2 bases, the J end lost 4 bases, and 15 bases lay between the germline ends. The CDR3 loop is CASSLKPVEEYEQYF. The DNA for the CDR3 is TGTGCCAGCAGCTTAAAGCCCGTCGAAGAGTACGAGCAGTACTTC.

The DNA of the CDR3 is TGTGCCATTAACGGACACCCTAGCAATCAGCCCCAGCATTTT. Its protein is CAINGHPSNQPQHF. The V and J genes are TRBV10-3 and TRBJ1-5; D is possibly TRBD1 (5 bases). Germline V CDR1 and CDR2: ENHRY, SYGVKD. Trimming shortened V by 9 bases and J by 0 bases, and 12 bases separated the two germline ends. This CDR3 has 14 amino acids.

J is TRBJ1-2 and V is TRBV5-1; weak D call: TRBD1 (5 bases). V was clipped by 0 bases and J by 4 bases, with 13 bases between them. The CDR3 covers 15 residues. Per the germline V gene, CDR1 is SGHRS and CDR2 is YFSETQ. In DNA form, the CDR3 reads TGCGCCAGCAGCTTGGGGCAGGGTTTCGGCTATGGCTACACCTTC. Encoded protein: CASSLGQGFGYGYTF.

The chain uses TRBV2 and TRBJ1-1; D is undetermined. This CDR3 comprises 14 residues. V dropped 0 bases and J dropped 2 bases, with 7 bases sitting between them. Germline CDR1 and CDR2: SNHLY and FYNNEI. In nucleotides, the CDR3 is TGTGCCAGCAGTGAAGCGGCCAGAAACACTGAAGCTTTCTTT. Translating gives CASSEAARNTEAFF.

This chain connects TRBV11-2 to TRBJ1-2; D call uncertain. CDR3 length: 13 amino acids. V gave up 3 bases and J gave up 6 bases, with 11 bases separating them. In germline, CDR1 is SGHAT, CDR2 FQNNGV. The CDR3 region has the DNA TGTGCCAGCAGCTTTTATGGGCCCGATGGCTACACCTTC. As protein: CASSFYGPDGYTF. Full variable domain (outside the CDR3, taken from reference TRBV11-2 and TRBJ1-2): EAGVAQSPRYKIIEKRQSVAFWCNPISGHATLYWYQQILGQGPKLLIQFQNNGVVDDSQLPKDRFSAERLKGVDSTLKIQPAKLEDSAVYLCASSFYGPDGYTFGSGTRLTVV.

This clone was recorded a few times. This rearrangement joins TRBV24-1 to TRBJ2-5, with 7 bases lining up with TRBD1. The V segment lost 6 bases and the J segment 5 bases; nucleotides outside the gene matches: 5. This CDR3 has 13 residues. Germline CDR1 reads KGHDR; CDR2 reads SFDVKD. CDR3 coding DNA: TGTGCCACCAGTCGACAGGGCCACGAGACCCAGTACTTC. This encodes CATSRQGHETQYF.

This clone has only a few counts. The V gene is TRBV5-4, the J gene TRBJ2-7; 13 positions match TRBD2. The V gene's germline CDR1 is SGHNT and CDR2 YYREEE (reference sequence). The CDR3 runs 17 residues. J lost 2 bases, V lost 4 bases, and 9 bases had no gene match. This CDR3 reads CASSPEAGLAGPYEQYF. As DNA, the CDR3 is TGTGCCAGCAGCCCCGAAGCGGGACTAGCGGGGCCCTACGAGCAGTACTTC.

The rearrangement links TRBV7-9 to TRBJ1-1; D may be TRBD1 (6 bases). The V end lost 7 bases, the J end lost 2 bases, and 14 bases lay between the germline ends. Germline CDR1 reads SEHNR; CDR2 reads FQNEAQ (reference sequence). The length of the CDR3 is 14 residues. The CDR3 region has the DNA TGTGCCAGCAAAGTGGGACACCTAAACACTGAAGCTTTCTTT. Its protein is CASKVGHLNTEAFF.